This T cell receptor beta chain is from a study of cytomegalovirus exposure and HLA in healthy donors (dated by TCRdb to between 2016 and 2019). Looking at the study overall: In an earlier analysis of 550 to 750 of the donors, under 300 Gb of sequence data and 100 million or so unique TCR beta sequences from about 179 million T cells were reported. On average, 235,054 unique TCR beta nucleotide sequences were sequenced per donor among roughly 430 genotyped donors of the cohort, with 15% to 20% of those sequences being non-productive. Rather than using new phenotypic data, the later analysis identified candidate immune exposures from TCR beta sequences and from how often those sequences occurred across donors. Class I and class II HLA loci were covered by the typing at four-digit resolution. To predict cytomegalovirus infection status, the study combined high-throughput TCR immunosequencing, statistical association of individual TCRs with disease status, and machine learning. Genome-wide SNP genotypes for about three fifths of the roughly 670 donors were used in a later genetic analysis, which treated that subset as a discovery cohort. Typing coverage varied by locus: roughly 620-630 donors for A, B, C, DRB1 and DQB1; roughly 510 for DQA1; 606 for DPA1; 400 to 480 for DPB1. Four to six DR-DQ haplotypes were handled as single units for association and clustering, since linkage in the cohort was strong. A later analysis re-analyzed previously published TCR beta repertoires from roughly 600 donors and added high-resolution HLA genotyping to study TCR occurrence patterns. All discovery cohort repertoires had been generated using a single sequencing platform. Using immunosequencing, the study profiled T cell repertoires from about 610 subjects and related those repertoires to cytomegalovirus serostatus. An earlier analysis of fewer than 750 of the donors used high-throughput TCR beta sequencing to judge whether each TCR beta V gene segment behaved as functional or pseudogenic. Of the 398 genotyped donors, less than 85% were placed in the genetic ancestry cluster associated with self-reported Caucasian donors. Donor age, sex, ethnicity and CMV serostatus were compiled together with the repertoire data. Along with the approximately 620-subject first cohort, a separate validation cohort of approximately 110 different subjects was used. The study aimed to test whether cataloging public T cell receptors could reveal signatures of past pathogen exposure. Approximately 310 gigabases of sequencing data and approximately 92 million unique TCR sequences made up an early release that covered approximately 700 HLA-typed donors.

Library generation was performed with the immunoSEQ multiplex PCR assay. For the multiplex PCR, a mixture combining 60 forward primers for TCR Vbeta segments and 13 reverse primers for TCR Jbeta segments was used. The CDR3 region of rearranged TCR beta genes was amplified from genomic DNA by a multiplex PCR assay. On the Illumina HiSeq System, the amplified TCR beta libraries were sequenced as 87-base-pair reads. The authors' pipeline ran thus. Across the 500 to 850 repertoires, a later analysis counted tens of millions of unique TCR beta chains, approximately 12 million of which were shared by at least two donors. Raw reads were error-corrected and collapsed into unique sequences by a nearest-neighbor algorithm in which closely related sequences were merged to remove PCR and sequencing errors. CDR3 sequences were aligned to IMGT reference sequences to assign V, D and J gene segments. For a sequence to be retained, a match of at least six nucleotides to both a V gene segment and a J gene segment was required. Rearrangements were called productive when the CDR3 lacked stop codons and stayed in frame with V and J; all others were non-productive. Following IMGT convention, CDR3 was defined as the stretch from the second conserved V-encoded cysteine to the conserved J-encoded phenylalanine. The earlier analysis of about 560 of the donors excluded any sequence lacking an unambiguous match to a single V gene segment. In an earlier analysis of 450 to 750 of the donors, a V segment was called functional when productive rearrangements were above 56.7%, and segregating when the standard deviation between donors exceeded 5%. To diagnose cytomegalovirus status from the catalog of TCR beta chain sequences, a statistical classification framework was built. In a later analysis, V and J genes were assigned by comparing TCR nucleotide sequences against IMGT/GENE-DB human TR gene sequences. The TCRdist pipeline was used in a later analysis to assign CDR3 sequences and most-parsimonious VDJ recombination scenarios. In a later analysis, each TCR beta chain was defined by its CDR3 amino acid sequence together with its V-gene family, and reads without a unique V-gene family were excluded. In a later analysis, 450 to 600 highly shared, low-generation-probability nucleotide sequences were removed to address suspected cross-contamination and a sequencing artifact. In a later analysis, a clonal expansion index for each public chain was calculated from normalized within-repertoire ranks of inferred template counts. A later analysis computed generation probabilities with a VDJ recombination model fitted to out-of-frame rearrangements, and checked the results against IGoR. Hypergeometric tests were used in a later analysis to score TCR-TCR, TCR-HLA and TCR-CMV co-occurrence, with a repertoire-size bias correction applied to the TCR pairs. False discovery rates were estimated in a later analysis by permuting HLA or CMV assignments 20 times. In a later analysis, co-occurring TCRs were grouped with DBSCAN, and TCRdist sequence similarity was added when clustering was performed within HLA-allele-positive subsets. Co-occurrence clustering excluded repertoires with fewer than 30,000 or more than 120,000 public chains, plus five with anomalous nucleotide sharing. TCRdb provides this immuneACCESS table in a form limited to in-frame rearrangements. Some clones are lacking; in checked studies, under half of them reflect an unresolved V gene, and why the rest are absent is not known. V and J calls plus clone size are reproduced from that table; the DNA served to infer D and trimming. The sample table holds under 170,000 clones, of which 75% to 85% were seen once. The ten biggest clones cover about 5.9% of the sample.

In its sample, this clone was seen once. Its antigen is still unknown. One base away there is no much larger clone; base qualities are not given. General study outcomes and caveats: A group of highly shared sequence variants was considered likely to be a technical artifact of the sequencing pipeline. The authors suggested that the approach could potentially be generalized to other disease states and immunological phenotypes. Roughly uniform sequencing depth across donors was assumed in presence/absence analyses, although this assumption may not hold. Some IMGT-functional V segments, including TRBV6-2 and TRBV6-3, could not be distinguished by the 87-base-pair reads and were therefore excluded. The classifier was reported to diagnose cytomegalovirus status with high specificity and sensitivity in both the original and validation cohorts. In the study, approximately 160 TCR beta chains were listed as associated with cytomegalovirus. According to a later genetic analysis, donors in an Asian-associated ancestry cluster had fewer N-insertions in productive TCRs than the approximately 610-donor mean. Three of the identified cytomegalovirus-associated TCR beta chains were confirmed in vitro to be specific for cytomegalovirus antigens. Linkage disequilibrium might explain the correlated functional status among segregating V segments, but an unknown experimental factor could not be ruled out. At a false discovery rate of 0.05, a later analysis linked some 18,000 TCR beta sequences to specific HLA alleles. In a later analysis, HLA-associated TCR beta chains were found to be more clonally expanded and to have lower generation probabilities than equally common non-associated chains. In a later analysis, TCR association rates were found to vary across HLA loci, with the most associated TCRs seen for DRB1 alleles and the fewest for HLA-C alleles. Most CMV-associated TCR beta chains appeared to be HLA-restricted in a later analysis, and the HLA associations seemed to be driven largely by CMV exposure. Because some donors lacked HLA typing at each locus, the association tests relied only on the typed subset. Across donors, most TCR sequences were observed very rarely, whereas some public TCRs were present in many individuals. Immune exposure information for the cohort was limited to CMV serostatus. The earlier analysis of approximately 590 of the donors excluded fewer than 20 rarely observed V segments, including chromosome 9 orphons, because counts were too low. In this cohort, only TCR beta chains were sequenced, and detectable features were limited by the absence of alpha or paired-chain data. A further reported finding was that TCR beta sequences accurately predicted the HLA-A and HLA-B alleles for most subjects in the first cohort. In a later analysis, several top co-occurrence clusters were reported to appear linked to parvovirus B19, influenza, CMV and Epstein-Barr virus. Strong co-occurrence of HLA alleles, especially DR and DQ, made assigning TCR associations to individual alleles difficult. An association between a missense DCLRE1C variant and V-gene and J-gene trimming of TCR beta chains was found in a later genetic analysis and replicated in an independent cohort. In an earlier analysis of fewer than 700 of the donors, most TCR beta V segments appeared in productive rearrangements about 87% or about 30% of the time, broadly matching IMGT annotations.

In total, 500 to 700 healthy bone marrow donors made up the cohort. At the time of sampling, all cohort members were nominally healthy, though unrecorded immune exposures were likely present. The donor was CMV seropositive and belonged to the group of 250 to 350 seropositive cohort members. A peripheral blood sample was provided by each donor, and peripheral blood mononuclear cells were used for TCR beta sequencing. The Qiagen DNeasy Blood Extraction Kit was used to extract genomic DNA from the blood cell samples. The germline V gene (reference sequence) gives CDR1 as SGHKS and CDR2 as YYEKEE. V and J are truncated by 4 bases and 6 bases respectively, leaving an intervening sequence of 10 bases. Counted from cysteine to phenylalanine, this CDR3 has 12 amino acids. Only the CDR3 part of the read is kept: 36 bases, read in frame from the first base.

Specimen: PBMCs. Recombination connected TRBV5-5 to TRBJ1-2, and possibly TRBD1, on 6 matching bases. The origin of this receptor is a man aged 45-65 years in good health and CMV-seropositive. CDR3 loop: CASSHRADGYTF. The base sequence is TGTGCCAGCAGCCACAGGGCGGATGGCTACACCTTC.